Each of the 29 T cell receptor beta chains below was sequenced from the same sample in a study of shared clonotypes between healthy human individuals. Sequencing was performed with immunoSEQ multiplex PCR; in TCRdb, only in-frame clones are kept and a portion is missing. The sample includes 600,000 or so clones, roughly 98% of them seen just once. CD45RO-negative, CCR7-selected cells formed the naive CD8 fraction, which excluded terminally differentiated effector memory CD45RA+ cells. Sequenced material: naive CD8+ T cells sorted from blood. Receptors were obtained from a man aged 25 to 40 in good health.

The gene calls are TRBV7-9 and TRBJ1-1; a weak D match, TRBD1 (5 bases). This CDR3 is built from 15 residues. V was clipped by 1 base and J by 5 bases, with 14 bases between them. Germline V gene lookup returns CDR1 SEHNR and CDR2 FQNEAQ (reference sequence). CDR3 sequence: CASSLGQGSRTEAFF. The DNA for the CDR3 is TGTGCCAGCAGCTTAGGCCAGGGATCAAGGACTGAAGCTTTCTTT.

The gene calls are TRBV7-8 and TRBJ2-3; TRBD1 matches at 8 bases. The germline gives CDR1 SGHVS, CDR2 FQNEAQ. Trimming at V came to 3 bases and at J to 4 bases, leaving 6 bases not matched to a gene. CDR3 length: 15 residues. CDR3 region: CASSLWTGSSDTQYF. As DNA, the CDR3 is TGTGCCAGCAGCTTGTGGACAGGGAGTTCAGATACGCAGTATTTT.

V gene TRBV15 combines with J gene TRBJ2-2, with TRBD2 as a possible D gene (6 bases). V lost 5 bases, J lost 0 bases, and 13 bases lay in between. This CDR3 is 16 amino acids long. The germline CDR1 and CDR2 sequences are LNHNV and YYDKDF (reference sequence). This chain's CDR3 is CATSGRDLPNTGELFF. Written as DNA, the CDR3 is TGTGCCACCAGCGGGCGGGATCTCCCGAACACCGGGGAGCTGTTTTTT.

This clone was recorded once. The chain couples TRBV6-1 to TRBJ2-3, with a weak D call TRBD2 (5 bases). This CDR3 comprises 15 residues. The germline V and J ends were trimmed by 2 bases and 2 bases, with 11 bases remaining between them. CDR1 is MNHNS and CDR2 is SASEGT in the germline V gene. CDR3 region: CASSERAAHTDTQYF. The CDR3 bases are TGTGCCAGCAGTGAACGAGCGGCACACACAGATACGCAGTATTTT.

The chain joins TRBV6-5 to TRBJ2-1; D is undetermined. Trimming shortened V by 4 bases and J by 3 bases, and 16 bases separated the two germline ends. Germline lookup yields CDR1 MNHEY and CDR2 SVGAGI. CDR3 length: 16 amino acids. The CDR3 region has the DNA TGTGCCAGCAGTTCAAAGGCCCGGTTGGTCTACAATGAGCAGTTCTTC. Protein sequence: CASSSKARLVYNEQFF.

The chain carries TRBV27 and TRBJ1-3; maybe TRBD1 (5 bases). The CDR3 contains 17 residues. Germline-derived CDR1 and CDR2 are MNHEY and SMNVEV (reference sequence). Trimming removed 5 bases at V and 0 bases at J, with 17 bases between. The CDR3 spells CASSPGVGDFSGNTIYF. The DNA for the CDR3 is TGTGCCAGCAGTCCCGGAGTCGGGGACTTCTCTGGAAACACCATATATTTT.

The chain has TRBV11-1 and TRBJ1-2; D is uncertain. Germline V gives CDR1 SGHAT, CDR2 FQDESV (reference sequence). V dropped 1 base and J dropped 4 bases, with 10 bases sitting between them. The CDR3 consists of 14 residues. The DNA of the CDR3 is TGTGCCAGCAGCTTAGTGATTGGCACCTATGGCTACACCTTC. It specifies CASSLVIGTYGYTF.

The chain combines TRBV11-2 with TRBJ2-5; D is unclear. V was cut by 4 bases and J by 7 bases, with 10 bases left in between. From germline, CDR1 is SGHAT and CDR2 FQNNGV. CDR3 length: 12 residues. The CDR3, as DNA: TGTGCCAGCAGCTCCCTTTCGGGGACCCAGTACTTC. Protein product: CASSSLSGTQYF.

V and J are TRBV27 and TRBJ2-1; 15 nucleotides match TRBD2. V dropped 7 bases and J dropped 6; count of bases not matched to a gene: 7. The germline V gene encodes CDR1 MNHEY and CDR2 SMNVEV (reference sequence). The CDR3 consists of 16 residues. The CDR3 nucleotides are TGTGCCAGCACCGACACGGGACTAGCGGGAGGCAATGAGCAGTTCTTC. Translation: CASTDTGLAGGNEQFF.

The rearrangement joins TRBV18 to TRBJ2-1; D might be TRBD1 or TRBD2, each matching 6 bases. Germline CDR1 KGHSH, CDR2 LQKENI. The CDR3 consists of 18 residues. V was clipped by 3 bases and J by 7 bases, with 25 bases between them. For the CDR3, the DNA is TGTGCCAGCTCACCCAAGGGGGGACGAGATCGACTCCAAAATGAGCAGTTCTTC. It encodes CASSPKGGRDRLQNEQFF.

This chain uses TRBV21-1 with TRBJ2-7; TRBD2 is taken as the D call from the table, unchecked against the DNA. TRBV21-1 is termed a pseudogene. This CDR3 has 14 amino acids. DNA of the CDR3: TGTGCCAGCAGCGGGACTAGCCCAACCTACGAGCAGTACTTC. It codes for CASSGTSPTYEQYF.

This chain's CDR3 is CSVLLSYEQYF. The CDR3 DNA reads as TGCAGCGTACTCTTATCCTACGAGCAGTACTTC. This chain uses TRBV29-1 with TRBJ2-7; D not resolved. V was trimmed by 6 bases and J by 1 base, leaving 7 bases between them. This CDR3 is 11 amino acids long. Looked up from germline, CDR1 is SQVTM and CDR2 is ANQGSEA.

This chain links TRBV27 with TRBJ2-1; 7 bases map to TRBD2. The CDR3 contains 14 residues. Unmatched junction bases numbered 6, after V lost 3 bases and J lost 7 bases. Germline CDR1 is MNHEY and CDR2 is SMNVEV (reference sequence). The CDR3 protein is CASSFGGRGNEQFF. The CDR3 coding sequence is TGTGCCAGCAGTTTCGGGGGGAGGGGTAATGAGCAGTTCTTC.

This sequence joins TRBV2 and TRBJ2-6; D might be TRBD2 (5 bases). The germline V gene encodes CDR1 SNHLY and CDR2 FYNNEI. The CDR3 contains 16 residues. Trimming took off 2 bases at V and 4 bases at J, with 12 bases between the two ends. CDR3 sequence reads: CASSEQWGAGANVLTF. DNA of the CDR3: TGTGCCAGCAGTGAACAATGGGGAGCCGGGGCCAACGTCCTGACTTTC.

This chain uses TRBV19 with TRBJ2-7; no clear D gene. This CDR3 contains 14 residues. The germline V and J ends were trimmed by 4 bases and 3 bases, with 13 bases remaining between them. Looked up from germline, CDR1 is LNHDA and CDR2 is SQIVND (reference sequence). In nucleotides, the CDR3 is TGTGCCAGTAGTACCCGGGCAGAGATCTACGAGCAGTACTTC. Translated: CASSTRAEIYEQYF.

The chain is built from TRBV25-1 and TRBJ2-2; D call uncertain. This CDR3 contains 14 residues. CDR1 and CDR2 (germline): MGHDK, SYGVNS. The V end was cut by 4 bases, the J end by 3 bases, with 9 bases between. CDR3 region: CASSVGFYTGELFF. The DNA for the CDR3 is TGTGCCAGCAGTGTAGGGTTCTACACCGGGGAGCTGTTTTTT.

V is TRBV2 and J is TRBJ2-7; possibly TRBD2 for D (6 bases). The CDR3 consists of 15 residues. Germline V gene sequence: CDR1 SNHLY, CDR2 FYNNEI. Trimming removed 2 bases from V and 0 bases from J, with 11 bases in between. The CDR3 bases are TGTGCCAGCAGTGAAACGGCGGGAATCTCCTACGAGCAGTACTTC. This encodes CASSETAGISYEQYF. Supplemented by reference TRBV2 and TRBJ2-7, the full variable domain reads EPEVTQTPSHQVTQMGQEVILRCVPISNHLYFYWYRQILGQKVEFLVSFYNNEISEKSEIFDDQFSVERPDGSNFTLKIRSTKLEDSAMYFCASSETAGISYEQYFGPGTRLTVT.

Worth noting for this clone: Different DNA sequences within this sample yield the same CDR3. The chain links TRBV7-2 to TRBJ2-7; D gene uncertain. CDR1 SGHTA and CDR2 FQGNSA come from the germline V gene. The CDR3 has 11 amino acids. Deletions cut 5 bases from V and 3 bases from J, with 5 bases between. The chain's CDR3 is CASSVNYEQYF. The DNA for the CDR3 is TGTGCCAGCAGCGTGAACTACGAGCAGTACTTC.

The gene calls are TRBV28 and TRBJ1-4; the D gene is possibly TRBD1 (5 bases). The CDR3 is made up of 16 amino acids. Deletions cut 1 base from V and 5 bases from J, with 14 bases between. Germline loops: CDR1 MDHEN, CDR2 SYDVKM. The CDR3 loop is CASSLSQGFENEKLFF. Written as DNA, the CDR3 is TGTGCCAGCAGTTTATCGCAGGGTTTCGAGAATGAAAAACTGTTTTTT.

CDR3 region: CSVLHGNEQFF. In nucleotides, the CDR3 is TGCAGTGTTCTCCATGGCAACGAGCAGTTCTTC. The V gene is TRBV20-1, the J gene TRBJ2-1; D is ambiguous. The CDR3 runs 11 residues. Germline V gene data show CDR1 as DFQATT and CDR2 as SNEGSKA (reference sequence). With 7 bases removed from V and 10 bases from J, the gap between germline ends came to 14 bases.

The V gene is TRBV27, the J gene TRBJ2-7, with 7 bases lining up with TRBD2. There are 16 residues in the CDR3. The V and J ends lost 5 bases and 0 bases, in that order; junction bases with no gene match: 10. Germline loops: CDR1 MNHEY, CDR2 SMNVEV (reference sequence). CDR3 sequence: CASSPLGSGVSYEQYF. CDR3 in DNA: TGTGCCAGCAGTCCCCTTGGCAGCGGGGTCTCCTACGAGCAGTACTTC.

The rearrangement uses TRBV7-9 and TRBJ2-5; D might be TRBD2 (6 bases). Germline-derived CDR1 and CDR2 are SEHNR and FQNEAQ (reference sequence). Trimming removed 5 bases at V and 1 base at J, with 23 bases between. CDR3 length: 18 residues. CDR3 in amino acids: CASSHLVPGPTSQETQYF. The DNA for the CDR3 is TGTGCCAGCAGCCATTTAGTTCCCGGGCCGACTAGCCAAGAGACCCAGTACTTC.

This rearrangement joins TRBV4-3 to TRBJ1-4; no clear D. The V gene lost 4 bases and the J gene lost 4 bases, with 7 bases spanning the gap. Germline V CDR1 and CDR2: LGHNA, YSLEER. The CDR3 sequence is 13 residues long. The CDR3 nucleotides read TGCGCCAGCAGCCGGGTACTTAATGAAAAACTGTTTTTT. Protein product: CASSRVLNEKLFF.

This chain uses TRBV18 with TRBJ2-5; D could derive from TRBD1 or TRBD2 (5 bases each). The V and J ends lost 0 bases and 1 base respectively, with 15 bases between them. CDR1 is KGHSH, CDR2 LQKENI, per germline. The CDR3 loop spans 17 amino acids. In DNA form, the CDR3 reads TGTGCCAGCTCACCACCGGCGCCGAAGGGGACCCAAGAGACCCAGTACTTC. Its protein product is CASSPPAPKGTQETQYF. Complete variable domain (other parts from reference TRBV18 and TRBJ2-5): NAGVMQNPRHLVRRRGQEARLRCSPMKGHSHVYWYRQLPEEGLKFMVYLQKENIIDESGMPKERFSAEFPKEGPSILRIQQVVRGDSAAYFCASSPPAPKGTQETQYFGPGTRLLVL.

Concerning this clone itself: The sample contains more than one DNA sequence encoding this CDR3. The chain recombines TRBV7-9 with TRBJ2-7; D is unresolved. Trimming stripped 3 bases from V and 4 bases from J, with 7 bases between. In germline, CDR1 is SEHNR, CDR2 FQNEAQ (reference sequence). The CDR3 is 12 amino acids. The CDR3 is CASSLGFYEQYF. The CDR3 coding sequence is TGTGCCAGCAGCTTGGGGTTTTACGAGCAGTACTTC.

CDR3 bases: TGTGCCTGGAGTAATCCGGGACAGGGGAACTATGGCTACACCTTC. Residues: CAWSNPGQGNYGYTF. The V call is TRBV30, the J call TRBJ1-2; 10 bases align to TRBD1. Unmatched junction bases numbered 5, after V lost 2 bases and J lost 2 bases. The CDR3 has 15 amino acids. Germline V gene data show CDR1 as GTSNPN and CDR2 as SVGIG (reference sequence).

This clone was detected once. As DNA, the CDR3 is TGTGCCAGCAGCTCTGGGGAATCAAGGCGTGAGCAGTACTTC. This codes for CASSSGESRREQYF. This chain joins TRBV7-9 and TRBJ2-7; D remains ambiguous. Germline values: CDR1 SEHNR, CDR2 FQNEAQ (reference sequence). There are 14 residues in the CDR3. Trimming took off 4 bases at V and 7 bases at J, with 17 bases between the two ends. Supplemented by reference TRBV7-9 and TRBJ2-7, the full variable domain reads DTGVSQNPRHKITKRGQNVTFRCDPISEHNRLYWYRQTLGQGPEFLTYFQNEAQLEKSRLLSDRFSAERPKGSFSTLEIQRTEQGDSAMYLCASSSGESRREQYFGPGTRLTVT.

This clone was observed once. The CDR3 coding sequence is TGCGCCAGCAGGGATCCTCCCACCTACGAGCAGTACTTC. This gives the protein CASRDPPTYEQYF. The rearrangement links TRBV5-1 to TRBJ2-7; D call uncertain. V was clipped by 5 bases and J by 2 bases, with 11 bases between them. Germline V lookup: CDR1 SGHRS, CDR2 YFSETQ. The CDR3 covers 13 residues.

The V and J genes are TRBV30 and TRBJ2-7; 12 nucleotides match TRBD2. CDR1 is GTSNPN and CDR2 is SVGIG in the germline V gene (reference sequence). J lost 6 bases, V lost 5 bases, and 5 bases had no gene match. CDR3 size: 13 residues. CDR3 loop: CAWSSTSGSEQYF. In nucleotides, the CDR3 is TGTGCCTGGTCGTCGACTAGCGGGAGCGAGCAGTACTTC.